Below, 8 T cell receptor beta chains from the same sample are listed, as sequenced in a study of cytomegalovirus exposure and HLA in healthy donors. The PCR was carried out with 60 Vbeta primers and 13 Jbeta primers. The method was immunoSEQ multiplex PCR; TCRdb's version includes in-frame clones alone and lacks a portion of them. This sample yields around 130,000 clones, of which just over 75% are seen a single time; around 1.8% belongs to the top ten. Sequenced: PBMCs. These receptors originate from a woman between 50 and 59 years old in good health and CMV-seronegative.

The chain has TRBV19 and TRBJ2-2; 13 bases line up with TRBD2. V lost 5 bases, J lost 2 bases, and 8 bases stayed unmatched. Germline V CDR1 and CDR2: LNHDA, SQIVND (reference sequence). The CDR3 extends over 18 amino acids. Here the CDR3 reads CASSGLAGVGANTGELFF. Here the CDR3 DNA reads TGTGCCAGTAGTGGACTAGCGGGAGTGGGGGCAAACACCGGGGAGCTGTTTTTT.

The rearrangement links TRBV4-3 to TRBJ2-3, with 7 positions matching TRBD2. Trimming removed 0 bases from V and 0 bases from J; junction bases left unmatched: 3. CDR3 length equals 16 residues. Germline values: CDR1 LGHNA, CDR2 YSLEER. The CDR3 nucleotides are TGCGCCAGCAGCCAAGATAGTAGCGGGAGCACAGATACGCAGTATTTT. This codes for CASSQDSSGSTDTQYF.

V is TRBV5-8 and J is TRBJ2-6, with a weak D call TRBD1 (6 bases). Trimming removed 7 bases at V and 0 bases at J, with 11 bases between. The germline V gene has CDR1 SGHTS and CDR2 YDEGEE. CDR3 length equals 15 residues. CDR3 bases: TGTGCCAGCCGGGACATTATCTCTGGGGCCAACGTCCTGACTTTC. Amino acids: CASRDIISGANVLTF.

This clone appeared a few times. The chain couples TRBV18 to TRBJ1-1; 9 positions agree with TRBD1. The CDR3 spans 16 residues. Trimming at V came to 0 bases and at J to 5 bases, leaving 7 bases not matched to a gene. Germline V gene data show CDR1 as KGHSH and CDR2 as LQKENI. For the CDR3, the DNA is TGTGCCAGCTCACCACCCTCAGCACAGGGGGCTACTGAAGCTTTCTTT. Its protein product is CASSPPSAQGATEAFF.

This chain joins TRBV27 and TRBJ2-1; 7 nucleotides agree with TRBD2. Trimming took 6 bases from V and 6 from J; bases not matched to a gene: 8. The CDR3 runs to 14 residues. Germline CDR1 is MNHEY and CDR2 is SMNVEV (reference sequence). The CDR3: CASRPSGNPNEQFF. The CDR3 region has the DNA TGTGCCAGCAGACCGAGCGGGAACCCCAATGAGCAGTTCTTC.

The CDR3 is CASSEQGTGNQPQHF. The CDR3, as DNA: TGTGCCAGCAGCGAGCAGGGTACTGGCAATCAGCCCCAGCATTTT. The rearrangement uses TRBV5-4 and TRBJ1-5, with a tentative D call TRBD1 (5 bases). The germline V gene has CDR1 SGHNT and CDR2 YYREEE (reference sequence). The V gene lost 4 bases and the J gene lost 2 bases, with 13 bases spanning the gap. The CDR3 sequence is 15 residues long.

The chain combines TRBV6-1 with TRBJ2-7; D is unclear. Germline V gene lookup returns CDR1 MNHNS and CDR2 SASEGT. This CDR3 spans 11 amino acids. V was trimmed by 8 bases and J by 7 bases, leaving 12 bases between them. The CDR3 here is CASAHAGEQYV. The CDR3 DNA sequence: TGTGCCAGCGCCCACGCCGGAGAGCAGTACGTC.

J is TRBJ2-5 and V is TRBV11-3, with 10 bases that match TRBD2. CDR1 is SGHNT, CDR2 YENEEA, per germline. The CDR3 loop spans 15 amino acids. Unmatched junction bases numbered 6, after V lost 6 bases and J lost 2 bases. The CDR3 here is CASREREGTQETQYF. As DNA, the CDR3 is TGTGCCAGCAGGGAGCGGGAGGGGACTCAAGAGACCCAGTACTTC. Looking up the rest from reference TRBV11-3 and TRBJ2-5 gives the full variable domain: EAGVVQSPRYKIIEKKQPVAFWCNPISGHNTLYWYLQNLGQGPELLIRYENEEAVDDSQLPKDRFSAERLKGVDSTLKIQPAELGDSAVYLCASREREGTQETQYFGPGTRLLVL.